The 21 T cell receptor beta chains below come from one sample, sequenced in a study of cytomegalovirus exposure and HLA in healthy donors. Libraries were prepared by immunoSEQ multiplex PCR; TCRdb keeps only in-frame clonotypes and omits some of them. The sample holds 200,000 to 250,000 clones, about nine tenths seen once. Material: PBMCs. These receptors all stem from a woman between 18 and 29 years old in good health and CMV-seropositive.

The chain combines TRBV28 with TRBJ1-2; 9 bases are shared with TRBD1. In germline, CDR1 is MDHEN, CDR2 SYDVKM. Trimming at V came to 6 bases and at J to 4 bases, leaving 12 bases not matched to a gene. The CDR3 consists of 16 residues. CDR3 protein: CASSHIPGQGAYGYTF. In nucleotides, the CDR3 is TGTGCCAGCAGCCATATACCGGGACAGGGTGCCTATGGCTACACCTTC.

The count of this clone is one. The chain links TRBV9 to TRBJ1-1; 8 positions match TRBD1. The germline gives CDR1 SGDLS, CDR2 YYNGEE. J was trimmed by 7 bases and V by 4 bases; bases with no gene match: 15. The CDR3 loop spans 16 amino acids. For the CDR3, the DNA is TGTGCCAGCAGCCCACGGGACAGGATTACGTCCTATGAAGCTTTCTTT. This gives the protein CASSPRDRITSYEAFF.

This chain uses TRBV20-1 with TRBJ1-1; the match to TRBD1 covers 7 bases. J lost 11 bases, V lost 4 bases, and 7 bases had no gene match. Germline V gene sequence: CDR1 DFQATT, CDR2 SNEGSKA (reference sequence). There are 11 residues in the CDR3. CDR3 DNA: TGCAGTGCTAATGACAGGGTTAAGGCTTTCTTT. Translated: CSANDRVKAFF.

The chain carries TRBV4-2 and TRBJ2-3; 7 bases line up with TRBD2. In germline, CDR1 is LGHNA, CDR2 YNFKEQ. With 0 bases clipped from V and 4 bases from J, the junction kept 1 base outside the gene matches. The CDR3 length is 14 residues. The CDR3 DNA follows: TGTGCCAGCAGCCAAGATGGGGGGGCAGATACGCAGTATTTT. Translating gives CASSQDGGADTQYF.

This chain joins TRBV7-9 and TRBJ2-7; TRBD2 aligns across 8 bases. Germline assignment: CDR1 SEHNR and CDR2 FQNEAQ (reference sequence). The J segment lost 4 bases and the V segment lost 0 bases, leaving 11 bases of the junction unmatched. The CDR3 contains 17 residues. The CDR3 DNA reads as TGTGCCAGCAGCTTAGCGCCTCGAGTAGCGGGAAGGTACGAGCAGTACTTC. Residues: CASSLAPRVAGRYEQYF.

This clone was seen a few times. The chain is built from TRBV7-3 and TRBJ2-7, with TRBD1 as a possible D gene (5 bases). V gave up 1 base and J gave up 0 bases, with 10 bases separating them. CDR1 is SGHTA and CDR2 is FQGTGA in the germline V gene. The CDR3 contains 15 residues. CDR3 protein: CASSLIRVGSYEQYF. Here the CDR3 DNA reads TGTGCCAGCAGCTTAATCAGGGTAGGCTCCTACGAGCAGTACTTC.

This clone was observed once. The chain combines TRBV27 with TRBJ2-2, with 13 bases fitting TRBD2. Looked up from germline, CDR1 is MNHEY and CDR2 is SMNVEV (reference sequence). CDR3 length: 17 amino acids. Trimming removed 3 bases from V and 8 bases from J; junction bases left unmatched: 9. CDR3 bases: TGTGCCAGCAGTTTGACTAGCGGGAGGACGGGGAAGGGGGAGCTGTTTTTT. Residues: CASSLTSGRTGKGELFF.

The chain carries TRBV6-4 and TRBJ2-1, with TRBD2 matching 12 bases. CDR3 length: 15 residues. The germline V gene encodes CDR1 MRHNA and CDR2 SNTAGT. V shed 6 bases and J 4 bases; nucleotides not matched to a gene: 4. As DNA, the CDR3 is TGTGCCAGCAGCGGCGGACTAGCGGGATACAATGAGCAGTTCTTC. Translating it yields CASSGGLAGYNEQFF.

The chain carries TRBV27 and TRBJ2-2; 7 bases align to TRBD2. The germline CDR1 and CDR2 sequences are MNHEY and SMNVEV (reference sequence). The CDR3 has 17 residues. Trimming at V came to 4 bases and at J to 2 bases, leaving 10 bases not matched to a gene. The CDR3 spells CASSWRGSPFNTGELFF. CDR3 coding DNA: TGTGCCAGCAGTTGGCGGGGGAGTCCTTTCAACACCGGGGAGCTGTTTTTT.

The chain employs TRBV5-1 and TRBJ2-3; 14 nucleotides match TRBD2. Germline CDR1 is SGHRS and CDR2 is YFSETQ. V was clipped by 3 bases and J by 8 bases; unmatched bases: 5. The CDR3 is made up of 15 amino acids. The DNA for the CDR3 is TGCGCCAGCAGCTCCGGACTAGCGGGAGGTCGTACGCAGTATTTT. Amino acid sequence: CASSSGLAGGRTQYF.

This chain uses TRBV7-2 with TRBJ2-7; D is unresolved. The ends were cut back, 2 bases at V and 3 bases at J, with 11 bases in the middle. The CDR3 extends over 14 amino acids. Germline V lookup: CDR1 SGHTA, CDR2 FQGNSA. The CDR3 nucleotides are TGTGCCAGCAGCTTAACTATAAAAGTCTACGAGCAGTACTTC. It yields the protein CASSLTIKVYEQYF.

This sequence joins TRBV5-1 and TRBJ1-2, with D hard to call. This CDR3 is built from 14 residues. V lost 0 bases and J 5 bases, leaving 11 bases between the germline ends. Looked up from germline, CDR1 is SGHRS and CDR2 is YFSETQ. CDR3 sequence reads: CASSLGEVEYGYTF. The CDR3 DNA reads TGCGCCAGCAGCTTGGGCGAAGTGGAGTATGGCTACACCTTC.

This rearrangement joins TRBV25-1 to TRBJ1-4; 7 bases are a match to TRBD1. CDR1 is MGHDK, CDR2 SYGVNS, per germline. The CDR3 spans 15 residues. V gave up 4 bases and J gave up 4 bases; unmatched junction bases: 6. The CDR3: CASSARTGNNEKLFF. In DNA, the CDR3 is TGTGCCAGCAGTGCCCGGACAGGCAATAATGAAAAACTGTTTTTT.

The rearrangement links TRBV6-6 to TRBJ1-5; 7 bases map to TRBD1. There are 16 residues in the CDR3. The V and J ends lost 6 bases and 6 bases, in that order; junction bases with no gene match: 14. CDR1 is MNHNY and CDR2 is SVGAGI in the germline V gene (reference sequence). The CDR3 reads CASSSQGTRVSQPQHF. The CDR3, as DNA: TGTGCCAGCAGCTCACAGGGGACACGGGTTAGTCAGCCCCAGCATTTT.

The chain employs TRBV2 and TRBJ2-7; D is undetermined. This CDR3 is 11 amino acids long. Germline values: CDR1 SNHLY, CDR2 FYNNEI. Trimming shortened V by 4 bases and J by 2 bases, and 3 bases separated the two germline ends. DNA of the CDR3: TGTGCCAGCAGTGTCACCTACGAGCAGTACTTC. This encodes CASSVTYEQYF. The full variable domain, with the rest looked up from reference TRBV2 and TRBJ2-7, is EPEVTQTPSHQVTQMGQEVILRCVPISNHLYFYWYRQILGQKVEFLVSFYNNEISEKSEIFDDQFSVERPDGSNFTLKIRSTKLEDSAMYFCASSVTYEQYFGPGTRLTVT.

The chain links TRBV7-9 to TRBJ2-7, with TRBD2 as a possible D gene (6 bases). Trimming cost V 8 bases and J 5 bases, with 16 bases left between them. Per the germline V gene, CDR1 is SEHNR and CDR2 is FQNEAQ (reference sequence). CDR3 length equals 13 residues. The CDR3 nucleotides read TGTGCCAGCCAACCACTAGCCCAAGACGAGCAGTACTTC. Translated, it gives CASQPLAQDEQYF.

This clone was seen a few times. V is TRBV4-1 and J is TRBJ2-5; D gene unclear. CDR3 length: 14 residues. The V gene lost 3 bases and the J gene lost 5 bases, with 13 bases spanning the gap. Germline CDR1 MGHRA, CDR2 YSYEKL. The CDR3 here is CASSQPMVRETQYF. CDR3 nucleotide sequence: TGCGCCAGCAGCCAGCCAATGGTGCGGGAGACCCAGTACTTC.

The chain couples TRBV2 to TRBJ2-7; weak D call: TRBD2 (6 bases). CDR3 length equals 15 residues. Germline V lookup: CDR1 SNHLY, CDR2 FYNNEI. V was trimmed by 6 bases and J by 0 bases, leaving 15 bases between them. CDR3 region: CASRESDGGSYEQYF. Written as DNA, the CDR3 is TGTGCCAGCAGAGAATCTGACGGGGGCTCCTACGAGCAGTACTTC.

J is TRBJ1-2 and V is TRBV6-5; TRBD1 agrees at 11 bases. CDR3 length equals 14 residues. Germline CDR1 is MNHEY and CDR2 is SVGAGI. The junction had 7 bases not matched to a gene; V was cut back by 5 bases and J by 8 bases. CDR3 nucleotides: TGTGCCAGCAGTCGTGGACAGGGGGCGCCGGGCTACACCTTC. It translates to CASSRGQGAPGYTF.

The chain uses TRBV28 and TRBJ2-7; 8 bases agree with TRBD1. CDR3 length: 16 residues. CDR1 and CDR2 (germline): MDHEN, SYDVKM. V was pared by 4 bases and J by 3 bases, with 11 bases of the junction left unmatched. The chain's CDR3 is CASSSRSGTGIYEQYF. The CDR3 DNA follows: TGTGCCAGCAGTTCCCGATCCGGGACAGGAATCTACGAGCAGTACTTC.

The genes are TRBV6-5 and TRBJ1-1, with 8 nucleotides matching TRBD1. The J segment lost 6 bases and the V segment lost 2 bases, leaving 8 bases of the junction unmatched. The germline CDR1 and CDR2 sequences are MNHEY and SVGAGI. The CDR3 has 15 residues. The CDR3 region is CASSYRTGFLAEAFF. The CDR3 DNA reads as TGTGCCAGCAGTTACCGGACAGGGTTTTTGGCTGAAGCTTTCTTT.